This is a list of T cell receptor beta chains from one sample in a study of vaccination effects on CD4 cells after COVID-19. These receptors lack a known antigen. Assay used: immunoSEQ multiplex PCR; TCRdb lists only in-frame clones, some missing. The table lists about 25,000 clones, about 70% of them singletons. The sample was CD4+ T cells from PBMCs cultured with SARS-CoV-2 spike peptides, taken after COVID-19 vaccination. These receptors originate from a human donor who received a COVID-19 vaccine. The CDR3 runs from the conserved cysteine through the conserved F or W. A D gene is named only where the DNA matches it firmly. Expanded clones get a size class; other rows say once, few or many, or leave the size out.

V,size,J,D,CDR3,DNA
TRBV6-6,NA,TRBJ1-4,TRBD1,CASSIGTGGGEKLFF,TGTGCCAGCAGTATCGGGACAGGGGGTGGTGAAAAACTGTTTTTT
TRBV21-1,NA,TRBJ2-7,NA,CASSKVASGGAYEQYF,TGTGCCAGCAGCAAAGTCGCTAGCGGGGGGGCCTACGAGCAGTACTTC
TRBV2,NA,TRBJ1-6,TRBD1,CASVDRVESPLHF,TGTGCCAGCGTAGACAGGGTGGAATCACCCCTCCACTTT
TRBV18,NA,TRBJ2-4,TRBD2,CASSLTSGGDIQYF,TGTGCCAGCTCACTCACTAGCGGGGGGGACATTCAGTACTTC
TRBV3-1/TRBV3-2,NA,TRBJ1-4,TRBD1,CASSQVFGQGDEKLFF,TGTGCCAGCAGCCAAGTTTTTGGACAGGGGGATGAAAAACTGTTTTTT
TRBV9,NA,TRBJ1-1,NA,CASSAQGTEAFF,TGTGCCAGCAGCGCGCAGGGGACTGAAGCTTTCTTT
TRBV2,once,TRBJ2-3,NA,CASSKRSTDTQYF,TGTGCCAGCAGCAAGCGTAGCACAGATACGCAGTATTTT
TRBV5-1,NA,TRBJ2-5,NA,CASSFFPGEQETQYF,TGCGCCAGCAGCTTTTTCCCGGGAGAACAAGAGACCCAGTACTTC
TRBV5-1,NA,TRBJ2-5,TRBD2,CASSPERGRETQYF,TGCGCCAGCAGCCCCGAGCGGGGTAGAGAGACCCAGTACTTC
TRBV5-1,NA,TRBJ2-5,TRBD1,CASSLGDREGETQYF,TGCGCCAGCAGCTTAGGGGACAGGGAGGGAGAGACCCAGTACTTC
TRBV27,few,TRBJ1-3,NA,CASSLYGSTGNTIYF,TGTGCCAGCAGTTTATACGGAAGCACTGGAAACACCATATATTTT
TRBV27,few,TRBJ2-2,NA,CASSLSHGDTGELFF,TGTGCCAGCAGTTTATCGCATGGGGACACCGGGGAGCTGTTTTTT
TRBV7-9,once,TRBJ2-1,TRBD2,CASSFPGLRYNEQFF,TGTGCCAGCAGCTTTCCGGGACTACGCTACAATGAGCAGTTCTTC
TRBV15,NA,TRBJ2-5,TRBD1,CATSNRGQETQYF,TGTGCCACCAGCAACAGGGGTCAGGAGACCCAGTACTTC
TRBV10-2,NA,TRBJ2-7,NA,CASSVFLTGSYEQYF,TGCGCCAGCAGTGTCTTCTTGACAGGCTCCTACGAGCAGTACTTC
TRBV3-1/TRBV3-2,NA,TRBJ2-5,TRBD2,CASSQGGTSGQETQYF,TGTGCCAGCAGCCAGGGAGGGACTAGCGGACAAGAGACCCAGTACTTC
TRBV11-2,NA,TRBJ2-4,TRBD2,CASSLSSGGNLAKNIQYF,TGTGCCAGCAGCTTATCTAGCGGGGGGAACTTAGCCAAAAACATTCAGTACTTC
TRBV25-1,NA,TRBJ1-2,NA,CASSALAGTIYGYTF,TGTGCCAGCAGTGCCCTAGCCGGGACAATCTATGGCTACACCTTC
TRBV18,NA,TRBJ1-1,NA,CASSLTWGAEAFF,TGTGCCAGCTCGCTAACATGGGGGGCTGAAGCTTTCTTT
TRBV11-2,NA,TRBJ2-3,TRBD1,CASSVQGNGDTQYF,TGTGCCAGCAGCGTACAGGGGAACGGGGATACGCAGTATTTT
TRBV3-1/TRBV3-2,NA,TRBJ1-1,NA,CASSQAGGPNTEAFF,TGTGCCAGCAGCCAAGCCGGAGGACCGAACACTGAAGCTTTCTTT
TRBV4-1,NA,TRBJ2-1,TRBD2,CASSQGLGGRPYNEQFF,TGCGCCAGCAGCCAGGGATTGGGCGGGAGGCCCTACAATGAGCAGTTCTTC
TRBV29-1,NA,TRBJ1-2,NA,CTIQSFGYGYTF,TGCACCATTCAGTCCTTTGGGTATGGCTACACCTTC
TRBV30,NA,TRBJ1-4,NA,CAWSGLRFRGTNEKLFF,TGTGCCTGGAGTGGACTAAGATTCAGGGGAACTAATGAAAAACTGTTTTTT
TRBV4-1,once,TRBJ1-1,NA,CASSRPEGTEAFF,TGCGCCAGCAGCCGTCCCGAGGGCACTGAAGCTTTCTTT
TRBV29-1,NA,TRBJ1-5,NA,CSVPKLNQPQHF,TGCAGCGTTCCAAAACTGAATCAGCCCCAGCATTTT
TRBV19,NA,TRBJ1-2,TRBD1,CASSIRQGDGYTF,TGTGCCAGTAGTATCCGACAGGGGGATGGCTACACCTTC
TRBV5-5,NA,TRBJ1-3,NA,CASSWQGSGNTIYF,TGTGCCAGCAGCTGGCAGGGGTCTGGAAACACCATATATTTT
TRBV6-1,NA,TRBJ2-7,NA,CASSEAPDSSYEQYF,TGTGCCAGCAGTGAAGCCCCAGACAGCTCCTACGAGCAGTACTTC
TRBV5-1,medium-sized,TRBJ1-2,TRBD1,CASGTGQAINYGYTF,TGCGCCAGCGGGACAGGACAGGCTATTAACTATGGCTACACCTTC
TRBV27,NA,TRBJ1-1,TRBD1,CASSLNRGDTEAFF,TGTGCCAGCAGTTTGAACAGGGGGGACACTGAAGCTTTCTTT
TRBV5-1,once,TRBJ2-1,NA,CASSLGPASNEQFF,TGCGCCAGCAGCTTGGGACCGGCCAGCAATGAGCAGTTCTTC
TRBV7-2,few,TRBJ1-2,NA,CASRSGQTYGYTF,TGTGCCAGCAGATCAGGACAGACTTATGGCTACACCTTC
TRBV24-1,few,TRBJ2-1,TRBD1,CATSDPDRGPLTDNEQFF,TGTGCCACCAGTGACCCCGACAGGGGGCCCTTAACCGACAATGAGCAGTTCTTC
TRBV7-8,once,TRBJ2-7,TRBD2,CASSPRVSGTSGPYEQYF,TGTGCCAGCAGCCCCCGTGTTTCCGGGACTAGCGGCCCCTACGAGCAGTACTTC
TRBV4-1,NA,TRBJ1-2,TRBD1,CASSQVGGTGVTTNYGYTF,TGCGCCAGCAGCCAAGTGGGAGGGACAGGGGTAACTACTAACTATGGCTACACCTTC
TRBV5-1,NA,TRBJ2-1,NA,CASSLGQGTYNEQFF,TGCGCCAGCAGCTTGGGGCAGGGAACGTACAATGAGCAGTTCTTC
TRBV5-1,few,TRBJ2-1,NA,CASTSEDLAGPRVF,TGCGCCAGCACTTCCGAGGACTTGGCGGGCCCGAGGGTCTTC
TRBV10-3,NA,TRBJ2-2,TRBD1,CATRQGSTGELFF,TGTGCCACTAGACAGGGGAGCACCGGGGAGCTGTTTTTT
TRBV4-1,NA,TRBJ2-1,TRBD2,CASSQVELAGGNDEQFF,TGCGCCAGCAGCCAAGTTGAACTAGCGGGAGGGAATGATGAGCAGTTCTTC
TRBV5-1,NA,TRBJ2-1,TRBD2,CASSLGGTSGNNEQFF,TGCGCCAGCAGCTTGGGGGGGACTAGCGGGAACAATGAGCAGTTCTTC
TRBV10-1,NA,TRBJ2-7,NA,CASSEGSNYEQYF,TGCGCCAGCAGTGAGGGGAGCAACTACGAGCAGTACTTC
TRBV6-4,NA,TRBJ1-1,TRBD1,CASSVEEGAISTAFF,TGTGCCAGCAGTGTTGAGGAGGGGGCGATTTCTACGGCTTTCTTT
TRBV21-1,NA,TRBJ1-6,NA,CASSKRQGDNSPLHF,TGTGCCAGCAGCAAAAGACAGGGAGATAATTCACCCCTCCACTTT
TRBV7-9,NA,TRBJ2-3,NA,CASSSTGDTQYF,TGTGCCAGCAGCTCGACAGGAGATACGCAGTATTTT
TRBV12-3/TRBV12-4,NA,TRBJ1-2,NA,CASTRDRDGYTF,TGTGCCAGCACCAGGGACCGGGACGGCTACACCTTC
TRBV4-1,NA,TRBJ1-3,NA,CASSLTGSGNTIYF,TGCGCCAGCAGCCTAACAGGGAGTGGAAACACCATATATTTT
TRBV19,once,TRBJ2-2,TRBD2,CASSSPSSGSTGELFF,TGTGCCAGTAGTAGCCCCTCTAGCGGGAGTACCGGGGAGCTGTTTTTT
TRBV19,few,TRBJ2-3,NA,CASSMPQGDTQYF,TGTGCCAGTAGTATGCCCCAGGGAGATACGCAGTATTTT
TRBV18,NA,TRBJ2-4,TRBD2,CASSPLAGVGKNIQYF,TGTGCCAGCTCACCCTTAGCGGGAGTAGGCAAAAACATTCAGTACTTC
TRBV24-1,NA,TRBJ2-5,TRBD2,CATSDSGWGGLETQYF,TGTGCCACCAGTGATTCCGGGTGGGGAGGGTTGGAGACCCAGTACTTC
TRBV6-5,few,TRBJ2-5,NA,CASSYQGGWETQYF,TGTGCCAGCAGTTACCAGGGGGGGTGGGAGACCCAGTACTTC
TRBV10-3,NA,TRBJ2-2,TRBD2,CAISESGPGGNTGELFF,TGTGCCATCAGTGAGTCGGGCCCGGGAGGGAACACCGGGGAGCTGTTTTTT
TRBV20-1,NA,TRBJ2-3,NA,CSASGSTDTQYF,TGCAGTGCTAGTGGGAGCACAGATACGCAGTATTTT